The 9 T cell receptor beta chains presented below share a single source sample, sequenced in a study of OX40 agonist ivuxolimab in advanced cancers. Assay used: immunoSEQ multiplex PCR; TCRdb lists only in-frame clones, some missing. The sample holds about 64,000 clones, approximately 86% seen once. The material sequenced was CD4+ or CD8+ T cells sorted from blood, taken in a trial of the OX40 agonist ivuxolimab. Every receptor here comes from an adult with an advanced solid tumor such as melanoma, head and neck, liver or kidney cancer.

The CDR3, as DNA: TGTGCCAGCAACAGACAGGGTTCGGGAAACACCATATATTTT. Protein product: CASNRQGSGNTIYF. The chain is built from TRBV9 and TRBJ1-3; 7 bases align to TRBD1. CDR3 length: 14 amino acids. Trimming cost V 6 bases and J 4 bases; bases outside gene matches: 7. Germline V gene sequence: CDR1 SGDLS, CDR2 YYNGEE.

The chain joins TRBV7-3 to TRBJ2-3; perhaps TRBD1 as D (6 bases). Germline V gives CDR1 SGHTA, CDR2 FQGTGA. V lost 2 bases and J lost 6, with 12 bases in between. The CDR3 is 14 residues long. In nucleotides, the CDR3 is TGTGCCAGCAGCTTAGGGACAAGGGGTGATACGCAGTATTTT. It is translated as CASSLGTRGDTQYF.

In its sample, this clone was seen once. This chain joins TRBV10-1 and TRBJ2-2, with D maybe TRBD1 (6 bases). CDR1 is WNHNN and CDR2 is SYGVQD in the germline V gene (reference sequence). Trimming shortened V by 5 bases and J by 5 bases, and 6 bases separated the two germline ends. CDR3 length: 12 residues. For the CDR3, the DNA is TGCGCCAGCAGTACAGGGACCGGGGAGCTGTTTTTT. Translated, it gives CASSTGTGELFF.

The chain combines TRBV2 with TRBJ2-1; 10 nucleotides agree with TRBD2. The length of the CDR3 is 15 residues. V shed 6 bases, J shed 4 bases, and the junction held 6 bases outside the gene matches. CDR1 and CDR2 (germline): SNHLY, FYNNEI. The CDR3 DNA is TGTGCCAGCAGACTCACTAGCGGGGTTTACAATGAGCAGTTCTTC. Its protein product is CASRLTSGVYNEQFF.

This sequence joins TRBV7-3 and TRBJ2-2, with D perhaps TRBD2 (6 bases). Trimming pared 2 bases from V and 5 bases from J, leaving 9 bases between. This CDR3 has 14 residues. CDR1 SGHTA and CDR2 FQGTGA come from the germline V gene. CDR3 in amino acids: CASSLSGATGELFF. CDR3 bases: TGTGCCAGCAGCTTATCGGGAGCGACCGGGGAGCTGTTTTTT.

This chain joins TRBV7-9 and TRBJ2-2; no clear D. Germline CDR1 SEHNR, CDR2 FQNEAQ (reference sequence). This CDR3 has 14 amino acids. With 5 bases removed from V and 2 bases from J, the gap between germline ends came to 9 bases. For the CDR3, the DNA is TGTGCCAGCAGCGTGAACCAAAACACCGGGGAGCTGTTTTTT. This sequence encodes CASSVNQNTGELFF.

This clone was counted once. The gene calls are TRBV5-4 and TRBJ2-3, with 11 bases that match TRBD2. V was clipped by 4 bases and J by 8 bases; unmatched bases: 12. The CDR3 loop spans 16 amino acids. Germline V lookup: CDR1 SGHNT, CDR2 YYREEE (reference sequence). The CDR3 protein is CASSRDTSGGRGTQYF. The DNA of the CDR3 is TGTGCCAGCAGCAGAGATACTAGCGGGGGACGCGGTACGCAGTATTTT.

In DNA, the CDR3 is TGTGCCAGCTCAGCCGGGACAGGGTACGACATTCAGTACTTC. Its translation is CASSAGTGYDIQYF. The genes are TRBV18 and TRBJ2-4, with 9 bases fitting TRBD1. The CDR3 runs 14 residues. The trim removed 5 bases at V and 8 bases at J, leaving 7 bases unmatched. Looked up from germline, CDR1 is KGHSH and CDR2 is LQKENI.

The J gene is TRBJ2-7, the V gene TRBV28; D uncertain. Germline CDR1 MDHEN, CDR2 SYDVKM. V lost 7 bases and J lost 2, with 9 bases in between. The CDR3 has 12 residues. The CDR3 nucleotides read TGTGCCAGCACCCAGATACCCTACGAGCAGTACTTC. Its protein is CASTQIPYEQYF.